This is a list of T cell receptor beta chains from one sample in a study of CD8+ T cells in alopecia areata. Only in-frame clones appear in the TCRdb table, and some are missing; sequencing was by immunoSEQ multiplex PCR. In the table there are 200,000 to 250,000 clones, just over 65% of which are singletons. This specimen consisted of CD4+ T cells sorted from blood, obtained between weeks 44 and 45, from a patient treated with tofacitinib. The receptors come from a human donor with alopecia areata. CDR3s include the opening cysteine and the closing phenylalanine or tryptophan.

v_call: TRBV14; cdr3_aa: CASSHTGQANSGNTIYF
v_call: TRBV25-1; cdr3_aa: CASSEGGRWYGYTF
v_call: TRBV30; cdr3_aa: CAVGRGIQYF
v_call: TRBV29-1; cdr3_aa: CSVEIKQGFEQYF
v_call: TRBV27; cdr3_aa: CASSTTGGVNQPQHF
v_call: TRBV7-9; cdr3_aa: CASSTGMNTEAFF
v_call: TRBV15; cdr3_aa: CATSDRDSRRNTF
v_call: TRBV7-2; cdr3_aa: CASSFGDRDWLDF
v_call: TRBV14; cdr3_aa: CASSRGPYNEQFF
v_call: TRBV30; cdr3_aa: CACRFRNTEAFF
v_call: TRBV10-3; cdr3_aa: CARKQAGQGAIGNQPQHF
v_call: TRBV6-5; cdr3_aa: CASSYSTGTANYGYTF
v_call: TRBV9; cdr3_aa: CASSVGTGEFYGYTF
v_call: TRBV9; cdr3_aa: CASSPHLEQYF
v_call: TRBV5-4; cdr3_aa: CASSKGTVSLSGANVLTF
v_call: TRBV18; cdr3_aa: CASSPSDTQYF
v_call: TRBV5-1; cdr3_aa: CASSSLPGSPSTDTQYF
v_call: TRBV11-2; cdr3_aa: CASSLDPDNEQYF
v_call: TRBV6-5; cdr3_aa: CASSPGQGSYNEQFF
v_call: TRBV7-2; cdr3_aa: CASSALRGLGEQYF
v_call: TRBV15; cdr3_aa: CATSRERGDSYEQYF
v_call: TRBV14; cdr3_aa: CASSPQANTEAFF
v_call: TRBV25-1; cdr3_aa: CASRQPGVKYGYTF